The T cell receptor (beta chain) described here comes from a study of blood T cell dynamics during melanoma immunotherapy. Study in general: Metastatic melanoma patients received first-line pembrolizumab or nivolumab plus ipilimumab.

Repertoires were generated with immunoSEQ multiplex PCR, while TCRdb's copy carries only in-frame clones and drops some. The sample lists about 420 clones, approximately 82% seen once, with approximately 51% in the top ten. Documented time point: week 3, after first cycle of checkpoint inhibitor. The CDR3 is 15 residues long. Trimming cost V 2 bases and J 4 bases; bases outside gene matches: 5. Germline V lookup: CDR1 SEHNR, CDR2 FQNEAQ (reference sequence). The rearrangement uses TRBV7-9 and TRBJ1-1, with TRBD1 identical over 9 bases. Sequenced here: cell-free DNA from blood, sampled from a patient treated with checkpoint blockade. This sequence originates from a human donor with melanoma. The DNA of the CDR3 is TGTGCCAGCAGCTTAACAGGGGGCTATCGCACTGAAGCTTTCTTT. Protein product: CASSLTGGYRTEAFF. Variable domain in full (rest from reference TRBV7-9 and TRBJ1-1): DTGVSQNPRHKITKRGQNVTFRCDPISEHNRLYWYRQTLGQGPEFLTYFQNEAQLEKSRLLSDRFSAERPKGSFSTLEIQRTEQGDSAMYLCASSLTGGYRTEAFFGQGTRLTVV.